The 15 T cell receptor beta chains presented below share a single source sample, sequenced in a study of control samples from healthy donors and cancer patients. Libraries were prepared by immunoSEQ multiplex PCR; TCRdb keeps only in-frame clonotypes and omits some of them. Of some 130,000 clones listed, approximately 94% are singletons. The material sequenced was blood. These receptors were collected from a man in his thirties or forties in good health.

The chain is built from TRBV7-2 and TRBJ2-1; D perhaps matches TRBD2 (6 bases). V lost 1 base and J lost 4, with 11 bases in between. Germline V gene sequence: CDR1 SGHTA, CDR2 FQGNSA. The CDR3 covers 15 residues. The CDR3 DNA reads TGTGCCAGCAGCTTAGGCCCGGGGGAGTACAATGAGCAGTTCTTC. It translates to CASSLGPGEYNEQFF. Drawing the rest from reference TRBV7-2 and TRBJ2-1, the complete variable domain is GAGVSQSPSNKVTEKGKDVELRCDPISGHTALYWYRQSLGQGLEFLIYFQGNSAPDKSGLPSDRFSAERTGGSVSTLTIQRTQQEDSAVYLCASSLGPGEYNEQFFGPGTRLTVL.

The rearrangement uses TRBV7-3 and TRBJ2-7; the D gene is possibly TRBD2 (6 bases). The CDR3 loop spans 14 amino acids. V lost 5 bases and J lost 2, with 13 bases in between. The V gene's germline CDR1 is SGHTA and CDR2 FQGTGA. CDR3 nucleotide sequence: TGTGCCAGCAGCCCCGGGGGATCACCCTACGAGCAGTACTTC. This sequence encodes CASSPGGSPYEQYF.

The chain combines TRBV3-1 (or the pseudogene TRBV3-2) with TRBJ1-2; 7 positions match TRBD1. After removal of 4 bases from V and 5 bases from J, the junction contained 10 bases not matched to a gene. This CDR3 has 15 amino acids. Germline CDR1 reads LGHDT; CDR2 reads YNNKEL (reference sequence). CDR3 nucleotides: TGTGCCAGCAGCCTCGGACAGGATTCGATATATGGCTACACCTTC. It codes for CASSLGQDSIYGYTF.

The CDR3 loop reads CASSKTPPGVHSPLHF. The DNA of the CDR3 is TGTGCCAGCAGCAAAACCCCTCCGGGGGTTCATTCACCCCTCCACTTT. V and J are TRBV21-1 and TRBJ1-6. TRBV21-1 is designated a pseudogene. The CDR3 has 16 residues.

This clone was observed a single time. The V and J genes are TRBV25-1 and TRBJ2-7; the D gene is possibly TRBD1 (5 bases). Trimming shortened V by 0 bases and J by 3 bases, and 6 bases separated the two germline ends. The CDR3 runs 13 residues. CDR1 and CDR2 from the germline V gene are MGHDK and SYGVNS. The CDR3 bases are TGTGCCAGCAGTGAATACCAGGGCTACGAGCAGTACTTC. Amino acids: CASSEYQGYEQYF.

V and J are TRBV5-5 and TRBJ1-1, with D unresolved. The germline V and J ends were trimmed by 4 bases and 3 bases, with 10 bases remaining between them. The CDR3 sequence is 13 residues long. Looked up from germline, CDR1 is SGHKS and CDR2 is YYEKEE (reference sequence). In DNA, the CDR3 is TGTGCCAGCAGCCCCTGGGCCGACACTGAAGCTTTCTTT. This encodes CASSPWADTEAFF.

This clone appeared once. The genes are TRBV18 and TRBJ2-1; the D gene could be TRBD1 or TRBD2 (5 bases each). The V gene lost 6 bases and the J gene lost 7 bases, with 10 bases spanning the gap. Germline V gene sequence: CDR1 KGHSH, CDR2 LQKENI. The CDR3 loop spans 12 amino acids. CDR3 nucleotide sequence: TGTGCCAGCTCCCCGGGGCTGAATGAGCAGTTCTTC. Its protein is CASSPGLNEQFF.

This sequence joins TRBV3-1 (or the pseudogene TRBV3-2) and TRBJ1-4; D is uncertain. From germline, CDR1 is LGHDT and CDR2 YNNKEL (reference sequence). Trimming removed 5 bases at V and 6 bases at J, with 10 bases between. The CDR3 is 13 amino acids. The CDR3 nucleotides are TGTGCCAGCAGCTCCCGGGGTTATGAAAAACTGTTTTTT. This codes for CASSSRGYEKLFF.

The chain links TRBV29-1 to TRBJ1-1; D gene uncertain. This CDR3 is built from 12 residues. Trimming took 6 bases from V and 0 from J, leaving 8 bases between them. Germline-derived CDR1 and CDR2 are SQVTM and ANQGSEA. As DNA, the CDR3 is TGCAGCGTGACCAATTTGAACACTGAAGCTTTCTTT. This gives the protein CSVTNLNTEAFF. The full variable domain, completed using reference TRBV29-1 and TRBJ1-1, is SAVISQKPSRDICQRGTSLTIQCQVDSQVTMMFWYRQQPGQSLTLIATANQGSEATYESGFVIDKFPISRPNLTFSTLTVSNMSPEDSSIYLCSVTNLNTEAFFGQGTRLTVV.

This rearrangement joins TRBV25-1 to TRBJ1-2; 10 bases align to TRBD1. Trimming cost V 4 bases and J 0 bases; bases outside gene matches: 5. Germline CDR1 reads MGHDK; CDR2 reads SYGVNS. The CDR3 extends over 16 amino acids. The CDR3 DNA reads TGTGCCAGCAGTGCCTGGGACAGGGGCCCTAACTATGGCTACACCTTC. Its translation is CASSAWDRGPNYGYTF.

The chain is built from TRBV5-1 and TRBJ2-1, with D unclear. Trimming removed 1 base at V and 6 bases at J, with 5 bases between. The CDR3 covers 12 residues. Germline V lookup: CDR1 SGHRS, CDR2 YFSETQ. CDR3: CASSLTFNEQFF. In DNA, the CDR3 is TGCGCCAGCAGCTTGACTTTCAATGAGCAGTTCTTC.

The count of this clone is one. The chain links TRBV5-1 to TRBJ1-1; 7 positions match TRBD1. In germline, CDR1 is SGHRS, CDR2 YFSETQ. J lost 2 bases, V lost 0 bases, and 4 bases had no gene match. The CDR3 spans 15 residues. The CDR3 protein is CASSLGDRQNTEAFF. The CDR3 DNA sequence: TGCGCCAGCAGCTTGGGGGACAGACAAAACACTGAAGCTTTCTTT.

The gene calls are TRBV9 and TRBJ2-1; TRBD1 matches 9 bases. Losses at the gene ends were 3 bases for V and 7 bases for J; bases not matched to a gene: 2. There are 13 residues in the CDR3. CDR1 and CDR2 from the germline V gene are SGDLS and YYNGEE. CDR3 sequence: CASSGDRVNEQFF. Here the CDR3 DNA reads TGTGCCAGCAGCGGGGACAGGGTAAATGAGCAGTTCTTC.

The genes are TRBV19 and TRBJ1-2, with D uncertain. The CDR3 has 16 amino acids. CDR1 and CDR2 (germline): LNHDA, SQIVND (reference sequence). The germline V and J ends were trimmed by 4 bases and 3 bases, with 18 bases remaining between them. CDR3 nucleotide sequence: TGTGCCAGTAGTAGCGCCCGTTGGGCAACCTACTATGGCTACACCTTC. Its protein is CASSSARWATYYGYTF.

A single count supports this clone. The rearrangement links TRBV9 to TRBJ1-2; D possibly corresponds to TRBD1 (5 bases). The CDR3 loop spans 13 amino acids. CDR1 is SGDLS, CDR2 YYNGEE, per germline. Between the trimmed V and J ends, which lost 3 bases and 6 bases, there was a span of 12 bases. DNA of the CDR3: TGTGCCAGCAGCGGAATCAGGGAGGATGGCTACACCTTC. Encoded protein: CASSGIREDGYTF.